A few counts support the clone carrying this T cell receptor (beta chain). The target antigen is unknown. CDR3 length equals 13 residues. Trimming removed 3 bases from V and 8 bases from J, with 10 bases in between. Germline CDR1 reads MNHGY; CDR2 reads SVAAGI. This sample is drawn from a study of regulatory T cells in long-lasting Graves disease. Findings and caveats of the study: Sampling was limited to peripheral blood rather than thyroid tissue.

Construction of the TCR beta libraries employed iRepertoire HTBI primers in conjunction with Arm-PCR of CDR3 regions. MiXCR was run by TCRdb on the multiplex PCR reads, yielding one entry per CDR3 protein. This table has approximately 380,000 distinct CDR3 sequences, around 21% appearing once. Time point reported: persistent/refractory GD, antithyroid drugs over 5 years with positive TRAb. From RNA extracted from PBMCs, the TCR library was made. The chain is built from TRBV6-9 and TRBJ2-2, with D hard to call. This clonotype was obtained from a female donor with Graves disease. This sample comprised peripheral blood mononuclear cells (PBMCs), obtained when the disease was refractory, from a patient treated with antithyroid drugs. The CDR3 protein is CASSYPVEGELFF. As DNA, the CDR3 is TGTGCCAGCAGTTACCCGGTGGAGGGGGAGCTGTTTTTT.